Below, one T cell receptor beta chain is given with its context. These data are taken from a study of blood T cells in healthy people across ages. For the second PCR, which ran for 7 to 11 cycles, a sample-barcoded 5' primer and a J-beta primer mix were used. TCRdb ran MiXCR on the 5' RACE reads and lists one entry per CDR3 protein. Here the sample spans 1.5 million to 2 million distinct CDR3 sequences, under 30% being singletons. Trimming cost V 4 bases and J 7 bases; bases outside gene matches: 7. The CDR3 is made up of 15 amino acids. Looked up from germline, CDR1 is LGHDT and CDR2 is YNNKEL (reference sequence).

This sequence was found in a woman aged 30 to 39 in good health. Specimen: blood. V usage is TRBV3-1 and J usage is TRBJ2-1; TRBD2 matches 10 bases. The CDR3 reads CASSLTSGASNEQFF. Here the CDR3 DNA reads TGTGCCAGCAGCCTCACTAGCGGGGCCTCGAATGAGCAGTTCTTC.